This TCR beta chain was retrieved from a study of shared clonotypes between healthy human individuals. A word on this clone: Antigen unknown.

Here immunoSEQ multiplex PCR was the method, and the copy in TCRdb shows in-frame clones only, minus some. The sample has 2,500,000 or so clones; around nine tenths are singletons. Study outcomes and limitations: All-four-donor shared clonotypes had higher generation probabilities than non-shared clonotypes did.

Trimming at V came to 3 bases and at J to 0 bases, leaving 9 bases not matched to a gene. The CDR3 loop spans 18 amino acids. Germline V gives CDR1 SGHRS, CDR2 YFSETQ. This sequence was found in a man between 18 and 35 years old in good health. This chain connects TRBV5-1 to TRBJ2-2, with TRBD2 matching over 9 bases. Specimen: naive CD4+ T cells sorted from blood. Specified subset: CD45RA+ positively selected. In nucleotides, the CDR3 is TGCGCCAGCAGCTCCCAGCTAGCGGGGACCTCGAACACCGGGGAGCTGTTTTTT. It yields the protein CASSSQLAGTSNTGELFF.